The 24 T cell receptor beta chains below were found in one sample sequenced in a study of vaccination effects on CD4 cells after COVID-19. Which antigens these TCRs recognize remains unknown. Some clones are missing from TCRdb's copy, which holds only in-frame ones; the method was immunoSEQ multiplex PCR. The repertoire holds about 79,000 clones, with 60% to 80% as singletons. The ViraFEST assay expanded antigen-specific CD4+ T cells with viral peptide pools before sequencing. Scientists isolated CD4+ T cells after a roughly 9-day culture period ended. The specimen comprised CD4+ T cells from PBMCs cultured with HCoV-229E spike peptides, sampled before COVID-19 vaccination. These receptors originate from a human donor who received a COVID-19 vaccine.

This clone was recorded a few times. This chain links TRBV5-1 with TRBJ1-6; the D gene is possibly TRBD1 (6 bases). The ends were cut back, 1 base at V and 7 bases at J, with 12 bases in the middle. This CDR3 has 15 residues. Germline values: CDR1 SGHRS, CDR2 YFSETQ. The CDR3 reads CASSLTAGENSPLHF. Written as DNA, the CDR3 is TGCGCCAGCAGCTTGACGGCAGGGGAAAATTCACCCCTCCACTTT. Filled out from reference TRBV5-1 and TRBJ1-6, the complete variable domain reads KAGVTQTPRYLIKTRGQQVTLSCSPISGHRSVSWYQQTPGQGLQFLFEYFSETQRNKGNFPGRFSGRQFSNSRSEMNVSTLELGDSALYLCASSLTAGENSPLHFGNGTRLTVT.

The chain couples TRBV5-1 to TRBJ2-5; 8 nucleotides agree with TRBD2. V shed 4 bases, J shed 3 bases, and the junction held 14 bases outside the gene matches. CDR3 size: 17 residues. CDR1 SGHRS and CDR2 YFSETQ come from the germline V gene. The CDR3 spells CASSPTRGGGQEETQYF. For the CDR3, the DNA is TGCGCCAGCAGCCCGACGCGCGGCGGGGGGCAAGAAGAGACCCAGTACTTC.

This clone was seen just once. The V gene is TRBV5-1, the J gene TRBJ1-2; D gene uncertain. The ends were cut back, 4 bases at V and 1 base at J, with 8 bases in the middle. Germline-derived CDR1 and CDR2 are SGHRS and YFSETQ. The CDR3 has 13 amino acids. CDR3 DNA: TGCGCCAGCAGCCGCGATTATAACTATGGCTACACCTTC. Its protein product is CASSRDYNYGYTF.

Comments on this clone: A read error may account for a junction end that differs from germline. The chain is built from TRBV19 and TRBJ1-5; D gene uncertain. The CDR3 is 14 residues long. Germline lookup yields CDR1 LNHDA and CDR2 SQIVND (reference sequence). This CDR3 is CASSAREANQPQHF. The CDR3 bases are TGTGCCAGTAGTGCCCGAGAGGCCAATCAACCCCAGCATTTT.

J is TRBJ2-5 and V is TRBV19; the D is unclear. Per germline, CDR1 LNHDA and CDR2 SQIVND (reference sequence). Trimming stripped 7 bases from V and 4 bases from J, with 13 bases between. The CDR3 spans 13 residues. The CDR3 DNA reads as TGTGCCAGTAATCTGGGATGGGGAGAGACCCAGTACTTC. It codes for CASNLGWGETQYF. The full variable domain, with the rest looked up from reference TRBV19 and TRBJ2-5, is DGGITQSPKYLFRKEGQNVTLSCEQNLNHDAMYWYRQDPGQGLRLIYYSQIVNDFQKGDIAEGYSVSREKKESFPLTVTSAQKNPTAFYLCASNLGWGETQYFGPGTRLLVL.

The chain combines TRBV23-1 with TRBJ2-3, with unresolved D. TRBV23-1 is identified as an open reading frame with a role that is uncertain. The CDR3 has 11 amino acids. The V and J ends lost 6 bases and 10 bases respectively, with 11 bases between them. The CDR3 sequence: CASRRLFPQYF. The DNA for the CDR3 is TGCGCCAGCAGAAGGTTATTTCCGCAGTATTTT.

V gene TRBV3-1 (or the pseudogene TRBV3-2) combines with J gene TRBJ1-2; D is ambiguous. The V gene's germline CDR1 is LGHDT and CDR2 YNNKEL (reference sequence). This CDR3 has 14 residues. Between the trimmed V and J ends, which lost 1 base and 4 bases, there was a span of 10 bases. The CDR3 here is CASSQASDSYGYTF. In nucleotides, the CDR3 is TGTGCCAGCAGCCAAGCTTCCGATTCCTATGGCTACACCTTC.

The chain links TRBV6-1 to TRBJ1-5; tentative D call: TRBD1 (6 bases). Trimming stripped 0 bases from V and 6 bases from J, with 9 bases between. Looked up from germline, CDR1 is MNHNS and CDR2 is SASEGT. The CDR3 contains 14 residues. This CDR3 is CASSEAAGVQPQHF. In DNA, the CDR3 is TGTGCCAGCAGTGAAGCGGCAGGGGTTCAGCCCCAGCATTTT.

The chain employs TRBV28 and TRBJ1-3; TRBD1 is a possible D gene (6 bases). There are 15 residues in the CDR3. V was cut by 9 bases and J by 0 bases, with 15 bases left in between. CDR1 MDHEN and CDR2 SYDVKM come from the germline V gene. CDR3 region: CASEQGVSSGNTIYF. For the CDR3, the DNA is TGTGCCAGTGAACAGGGCGTTAGCTCTGGAAACACCATATATTTT.

The chain has TRBV15 and TRBJ2-3; D is perhaps TRBD2 (6 bases). Deletions cut 4 bases from V and 8 bases from J, with 13 bases between. From germline, CDR1 is LNHNV and CDR2 YYDKDF (reference sequence). This CDR3 comprises 13 residues. CDR3 coding DNA: TGTGCCACCAGCACCCCGGGGGTTCCTACGCAGTATTTT. Its translation: CATSTPGVPTQYF.

This sequence joins TRBV7-2 and TRBJ1-2; tentative D call: TRBD1 (5 bases). The CDR3 contains 14 residues. Germline V gene sequence: CDR1 SGHTA, CDR2 FQGNSA. V shed 5 bases and J shed 5 bases, with 15 bases lying between them. The CDR3 loop is CASSALGGGYGYTF. CDR3 in DNA: TGTGCCAGCAGCGCACTTGGGGGGGGTTATGGCTACACCTTC.

The chain has TRBV24-1 and TRBJ1-1; D is unclear. V lost 4 bases and J 5 bases, leaving 10 bases between the germline ends. Germline CDR1 and CDR2: KGHDR and SFDVKD. This CDR3 is 13 amino acids long. This CDR3 is CATSESWRTEAFF. In nucleotides, the CDR3 is TGTGCCACCAGTGAAAGTTGGAGAACTGAAGCTTTCTTT.

This clone was counted a single time. The chain couples TRBV6-5 to TRBJ1-5; TRBD1 matches 8 bases. V trimming: 7 bases; J trimming: 4 bases; junction bases outside the gene matches: 9. This CDR3 contains 15 residues. From germline, CDR1 is MNHEY and CDR2 SVGAGI. CDR3 residues: CASTPPGGGNQPQHF. CDR3 DNA sequence: TGTGCCAGCACGCCCCCAGGGGGCGGGAATCAGCCCCAGCATTTT.

The genes are TRBV6-1 and TRBJ1-6, with 7 bases aligning to TRBD1. The trim removed 4 bases at V and 7 bases at J, leaving 10 bases unmatched. CDR1 and CDR2 from the germline V gene are MNHNS and SASEGT. The CDR3 extends over 16 amino acids. The CDR3 DNA sequence: TGTGCCAGCAGTGGTAAAAGACAGGGTAACAATTCACCCCTCCACTTT. Translated, it gives CASSGKRQGNNSPLHF.

CDR3 loop: CASSLRITYEQYV. DNA for the CDR3: TGTGCCAGCAGCTTGAGGATCACCTACGAGCAGTACGTC. V gene TRBV12-3 or TRBV12-4 combines with J gene TRBJ2-7, with unresolved D. Trimming took off 6 bases at V and 2 bases at J, with 11 bases between the two ends. The CDR3 sequence is 13 residues long.

The chain combines TRBV15 with TRBJ2-7, with TRBD2 as a possible D gene (6 bases). There are 13 residues in the CDR3. Germline V gives CDR1 LNHNV, CDR2 YYDKDF (reference sequence). V lost 3 bases to trimming and J lost 3 bases, with 9 bases between them. The chain's CDR3 is CATSRGLNYEQYV. For the CDR3, the DNA is TGTGCCACCAGCAGGGGACTCAACTACGAGCAGTACGTC.

V gene TRBV19 combines with J gene TRBJ2-5; 7 bases are a match to TRBD2. Trimming took 3 bases from V and 4 from J; bases not matched to a gene: 8. The germline CDR1 and CDR2 sequences are LNHDA and SQIVND (reference sequence). This CDR3 spans 15 amino acids. CDR3 sequence: CASSMNLADRETQYF. CDR3 bases: TGTGCCAGTAGTATGAACCTAGCGGACCGAGAGACCCAGTACTTC. Variable domain in full (rest from reference TRBV19 and TRBJ2-5): DGGITQSPKYLFRKEGQNVTLSCEQNLNHDAMYWYRQDPGQGLRLIYYSQIVNDFQKGDIAEGYSVSREKKESFPLTVTSAQKNPTAFYLCASSMNLADRETQYFGPGTRLLVL.

The CDR3 loop is CASTQEVAGDNEQFF. The DNA of the CDR3 is TGTGCCAGCACCCAGGAAGTAGCGGGGGACAATGAGCAGTTCTTC. The chain joins TRBV5-6 to TRBJ2-1, with 9 bases that match TRBD2. The V and J ends lost 6 bases and 5 bases, in that order; junction bases with no gene match: 9. Germline lookup yields CDR1 SGHDT and CDR2 YYEEEE. CDR3 length equals 15 residues.

This CDR3 is CASSLDGGYEQYV. In DNA, the CDR3 is TGCGCCAGCAGCTTGGATGGCGGGTACGAGCAGTACGTC. The chain uses TRBV5-1 and TRBJ2-7; D may be TRBD2 (5 bases). V shed 0 bases and J shed 4 bases, with 8 bases lying between them. Germline V gene lookup returns CDR1 SGHRS and CDR2 YFSETQ. The CDR3 loop spans 13 amino acids.

The chain combines TRBV4-1 with TRBJ1-5, with a weak D call TRBD1 (5 bases). The CDR3 consists of 17 residues. Germline loops: CDR1 MGHRA, CDR2 YSYEKL. Trimming shortened V by 1 base and J by 4 bases, and 17 bases separated the two germline ends. CDR3 sequence: CASSQGGGFGGNQPQHF. CDR3 in DNA: TGCGCCAGCAGCCAAGGTGGGGGGTTTGGTGGTAATCAGCCCCAGCATTTT.

This sequence joins TRBV19 and TRBJ2-3, with D maybe TRBD1 (6 bases). CDR1 and CDR2 from the germline V gene are LNHDA and SQIVND (reference sequence). Trimming shortened V by 6 bases and J by 5 bases, and 15 bases separated the two germline ends. The CDR3 runs to 14 residues. The CDR3 bases are TGTGCCAGTAGGGACGGATCCAGGGGAGATACGCAGTATTTT. Its protein is CASRDGSRGDTQYF.

V is TRBV19 and J is TRBJ1-2, with D possibly matching TRBD1 (5 bases). V lost 0 bases, J lost 4 bases, and 12 bases lay in between. This CDR3 is 15 amino acids long. Per germline, CDR1 LNHDA and CDR2 SQIVND (reference sequence). CDR3 nucleotides: TGTGCCAGTAGTATAGATTGGGACGCGGTCTATGGCTACACCTTC. It codes for CASSIDWDAVYGYTF.

The CDR3 loop reads CASSPGQGIYEQYV. CDR3 nucleotides: TGTGCCAGCAGCCCCGGACAGGGTATTTACGAGCAGTACGTC. The rearrangement joins TRBV7-8 to TRBJ2-7; 8 positions agree with TRBD1. The germline gives CDR1 SGHVS, CDR2 FQNEAQ. The CDR3 is 14 amino acids. V lost 5 bases and J lost 4; bases outside the gene matches: 7.

V gene TRBV5-1 combines with J gene TRBJ2-5; TRBD2 matches at 7 bases. This CDR3 has 14 amino acids. Germline V lookup: CDR1 SGHRS, CDR2 YFSETQ. With 5 bases clipped from V and 2 bases from J, the junction kept 6 bases outside the gene matches. CDR3 loop: CASRTLAAQETQYF. As DNA, the CDR3 is TGCGCCAGCAGAACTCTAGCGGCACAAGAGACCCAGTACTTC.